The T cell receptor beta chain under discussion was sequenced for a study of blood T cell repertoires in COVID-19. For the study at large: T cells, B-cell-depleted T cells, or PBMCs provided the cDNA or gDNA that served as material.

Participants reported their clinical history, and cohort assignment relied on those reports. All exposed participants met a person with COVID-19 within 2 weeks before entering the study. In the original workflow: Amplified reference gene primers provided the basis for estimating nucleated cell counts. Profiling relied on immunoSEQ multiplex PCR, and the TCRdb table lists in-frame clones only, not all of them. The DNA gave D and trimming, while V, J and clone size come from that table. The sample has roughly 400,000 clones; over 75% are singletons. Germline CDR1 is MNHEY and CDR2 is SVGAGI. Deletions cut 5 bases from V and 0 bases from J, with 10 bases between. This CDR3 spans 14 amino acids.

V gene TRBV6-5 combines with J gene TRBJ1-1; D might be TRBD1 (6 bases). Sequencing was performed on PBMCs or T cells enriched from blood (not recorded which). The source of this sequence is a woman aged 18-29 years who had been exposed to COVID-19. For the CDR3, the DNA is TGTGCCAGCAGTCCGGGACAAGTGAACACTGAAGCTTTCTTT. This sequence encodes CASSPGQVNTEAFF.